These 27 T cell receptor beta chains share one sample of origin, sequenced in a study of blood T cell repertoires in COVID-19. Some clones are missing from TCRdb's copy, which holds only in-frame ones; the method was immunoSEQ multiplex PCR. Of about 310,000 clones listed, 80% to 90% are singletons. The sequenced sample consisted of PBMCs or T cells enriched from blood (not recorded which). These receptors came from a woman aged 18-35 years who had recovered from COVID-19.

The chain employs TRBV7-3 and TRBJ1-1; D might be TRBD1 (5 bases). V was cut by 11 bases and J by 4 bases, with 17 bases left in between. CDR3 length: 13 amino acids. Per the germline V gene, CDR1 is SGHTA and CDR2 is FQGTGA. The CDR3 DNA reads as TGTGCCTCCCATCGGGGGACGGGCACTGAAGCTTTCTTT. Protein product: CASHRGTGTEAFF. The variable domain in full, completed from reference TRBV7-3 and TRBJ1-1, reads GAGVSQTPSNKVTEKGKYVELRCDPISGHTALYWYRQSLGQGPEFLIYFQGTGAADDSGLPNDRFFAVRPEGSVSTLKIQRTERGDSAVYLCASHRGTGTEAFFGQGTRLTVV.

The J gene is TRBJ1-1, the V gene TRBV12-3 or TRBV12-4; the D is unclear. This CDR3 has 11 amino acids. The V gene lost 4 bases and the J gene lost 3 bases, with 3 bases spanning the gap. DNA of the CDR3: TGTGCCAGCAGTTCGTACACTGAAGCTTTCTTT. It specifies CASSSYTEAFF.

The chain has TRBV28 and TRBJ1-6; D gene unclear. The CDR3 extends over 14 amino acids. The V end lost 4 bases, the J end lost 3 bases, and 7 bases lay between the germline ends. Per the germline V gene, CDR1 is MDHEN and CDR2 is SYDVKM. The CDR3 bases are TGTGCCAGCAGTTCCCCAGGCTATAATTCACCCCTCCACTTT. This translates into CASSSPGYNSPLHF.

The chain employs TRBV28 and TRBJ2-7; the D is unclear. CDR3 length: 19 amino acids. Trimming shortened V by 3 bases and J by 0 bases, and 24 bases separated the two germline ends. The germline gives CDR1 MDHEN, CDR2 SYDVKM. In nucleotides, the CDR3 is TGTGCCAGCAGTTTGCCTCGCAATCCCTCGGCGGAAAGCTCCTACGAGCAGTACTTC. Amino acid sequence: CASSLPRNPSAESSYEQYF.

The chain recombines TRBV5-1 with TRBJ2-7; the match to TRBD2 covers 7 bases. This CDR3 region has 15 residues. With 2 bases clipped from V and 3 bases from J, the junction kept 8 bases outside the gene matches. CDR1 and CDR2 (germline): SGHRS, YFSETQ. Written as DNA, the CDR3 is TGCGCCAGCAGCTTATCTAGCGGACAATACTACGAGCAGTACTTC. Amino acid sequence: CASSLSSGQYYEQYF.

The V and J genes are TRBV7-3 and TRBJ2-1; 9 bases line up with TRBD1. V lost 5 bases and J lost 7; bases outside the gene matches: 9. CDR3 length: 15 residues. Germline V gene sequence: CDR1 SGHTA, CDR2 FQGTGA. The CDR3 region has the DNA TGTGCCAGCAGCCAAACCGCCGGGACAGGGAATGAGCAGTTCTTC. This encodes CASSQTAGTGNEQFF.

The chain uses TRBV12-3 or TRBV12-4 and TRBJ1-2; TRBD1 is a possible D gene (6 bases). The CDR3 is 12 residues long. Between the trimmed V and J ends, which lost 3 bases and 4 bases, there was a span of 6 bases. The CDR3 coding sequence is TGTGCCAGCAGTTTGGACAGCTATGGCTACACCTTC. This translates into CASSLDSYGYTF.

This clone has just one count. The chain uses TRBV6-1 and TRBJ2-5, with 9 bases that match TRBD1. This CDR3 spans 13 amino acids. Trimming took 3 bases from V and 6 from J; bases not matched to a gene: 2. The V gene's germline CDR1 is MNHNS and CDR2 SASEGT. Here the CDR3 reads CASSEDRGQTQYF. In DNA, the CDR3 is TGTGCCAGCAGTGAGGACAGGGGACAGACCCAGTACTTC.

CDR3 sequence (DNA): TGTGCCAGCAGACTCGCGACTAGCGGGGGTCCATACGAGCAGTACTTC. It translates to CASRLATSGGPYEQYF. This chain uses TRBV11-2 with TRBJ2-7, with 12 bases identical to TRBD2. Per the germline V gene, CDR1 is SGHAT and CDR2 is FQNNGV. CDR3 length equals 16 residues. The V segment lost 6 bases and the J segment 4 bases; nucleotides outside the gene matches: 10.

The chain is built from TRBV4-3 and TRBJ1-6; 10 bases match TRBD1. The CDR3 contains 17 residues. The V and J ends lost 3 bases and 3 bases, in that order; junction bases with no gene match: 5. Germline loops: CDR1 LGHNA, CDR2 YSLEER. The CDR3 DNA follows: TGCGCCAGCAGCCAGACAGGGGGCGGTTTCTATAATTCACCCCTCCACTTT. Protein sequence: CASSQTGGGFYNSPLHF.

CDR3 nucleotide sequence: TGTGCCAGCAGCCAATCGCCGTTGACAGGGGCAGCAACTAATGAAAAACTGTTTTTT. Protein: CASSQSPLTGAATNEKLFF. The chain has TRBV4-2 and TRBJ1-4; 8 bases map to TRBD1. The CDR3 covers 19 residues. J gave up 0 bases and V 2 bases, and 11 bases lay outside the gene matches. Germline V gene data show CDR1 as LGHNA and CDR2 as YNFKEQ.

The chain's CDR3 is CASSREGQVYNEQFF. Written as DNA, the CDR3 is TGCGCCAGCAGCCGAGAGGGACAGGTGTACAATGAGCAGTTCTTC. This rearrangement joins TRBV4-3 to TRBJ2-1; 8 bases match TRBD1. Germline V gives CDR1 LGHNA, CDR2 YSLEER. This CDR3 has 15 amino acids. The V segment lost 4 bases and the J segment 4 bases; nucleotides outside the gene matches: 6.

This rearrangement joins TRBV10-3 to TRBJ1-4; D may be TRBD1 (5 bases). V lost 6 bases, J lost 4 bases, and 9 bases lay in between. Germline assignment: CDR1 ENHRY and CDR2 SYGVKD. This CDR3 region has 13 residues. The CDR3 here is CAIRQGLNEKLFF. CDR3 coding DNA: TGTGCCATCAGGCAGGGCCTTAATGAAAAACTGTTTTTT.

The chain links TRBV28 to TRBJ1-1; D unresolved. The CDR3 is 14 residues long. Germline CDR1 is MDHEN and CDR2 is SYDVKM. V was shortened by 5 bases and J by 4 bases, with 14 bases between the two germline ends. The chain's CDR3 is CASSLTGIGTEAFF. The CDR3 coding sequence is TGTGCCAGCAGTCTGACCGGGATCGGCACTGAAGCTTTCTTT.

This clone was found once. V and J are TRBV6-1 and TRBJ1-4; TRBD1 agrees at 8 bases. J lost 2 bases, V lost 0 bases, and 2 bases had no gene match. Germline V lookup: CDR1 MNHNS, CDR2 SASEGT. The CDR3 totals 16 residues. The CDR3 sequence: CASSEARTGTNEKLFF. The CDR3 nucleotides are TGTGCCAGCAGTGAAGCCCGGACAGGGACTAATGAAAAACTGTTTTTT.

Ten or more counts support this clone. V and J are TRBV5-6 and TRBJ1-3, with D possibly matching TRBD1 (6 bases). Germline CDR1 SGHDT, CDR2 YYEEEE. Trimming removed 4 bases at V and 0 bases at J, with 14 bases between. This CDR3 is 16 amino acids long. CDR3 amino acids: CASSAYRAYSGNTIYF. The CDR3 DNA reads TGTGCCAGCAGCGCCTACAGGGCATACTCTGGAAACACCATATATTTT.

This clone occurred once. The CDR3 DNA sequence: TGTGCCAGCAGCGAAGCAGACTCGGGACAGGGGGTTCTCTCTGGGGCCAACGTCCTGACTTTC. Encoded protein: CASSEADSGQGVLSGANVLTF. This chain uses TRBV9 with TRBJ2-6; 11 nucleotides line up with TRBD1. Germline-derived CDR1 and CDR2 are SGDLS and YYNGEE. Germline trimming cut 3 bases from V and 0 bases from J; bases unmatched to any gene: 14. This CDR3 region has 21 residues.

The genes are TRBV9 and TRBJ1-2; 7 nucleotides agree with TRBD1. The CDR3 consists of 14 residues. J gave up 5 bases and V 7 bases, and 11 bases lay outside the gene matches. Per the germline V gene, CDR1 is SGDLS and CDR2 is YYNGEE. The CDR3 here is CASSPGTVFYGYTF. The CDR3 DNA sequence: TGTGCCAGCTCCCCCGGGACAGTGTTTTATGGCTACACCTTC.

This clone was seen once. The chain is built from TRBV5-4 and TRBJ2-1; D is unresolved. V lost 0 bases and J lost 6, with 16 bases in between. Germline V lookup: CDR1 SGHNT, CDR2 YYREEE (reference sequence). The CDR3 is 16 residues long. The CDR3 protein is CASSLGYARSSNEQFF. The CDR3, as DNA: TGTGCCAGCAGCTTGGGTTATGCGAGGTCCAGCAATGAGCAGTTCTTC. Variable domain in full (rest from reference TRBV5-4 and TRBJ2-1): ETGVTQSPTHLIKTRGQQVTLRCSSQSGHNTVSWYQQALGQGPQFIFQYYREEENGRGNFPPRFSGLQFPNYSSELNVNALELDDSALYLCASSLGYARSSNEQFFGPGTRLTVL.

This chain joins TRBV10-2 and TRBJ1-2; TRBD1 is a possible D gene (5 bases). The germline V gene has CDR1 WSHSY and CDR2 SAAADI. This CDR3 spans 17 amino acids. Trimming left V 2 bases short and J 0 bases short, with 16 bases between. The CDR3 here is CASSEPRTHDSNYGYTF. CDR3 DNA sequence: TGCGCCAGCAGTGAGCCCCGGACACACGATTCTAACTATGGCTACACCTTC.

The chain links TRBV9 to TRBJ2-1; 7 positions agree with TRBD2. The CDR3 loop spans 16 amino acids. Unmatched junction bases numbered 10, after V lost 0 bases and J lost 7 bases. In germline, CDR1 is SGDLS, CDR2 YYNGEE. In nucleotides, the CDR3 is TGTGCCAGCAGCGTAGCTTTGCGGGAGAGGGAGAATGAGCAGTTCTTC. This translates into CASSVALRERENEQFF.

The V call is TRBV7-6, the J call TRBJ2-3; 7 nucleotides agree with TRBD2. The trim removed 7 bases at V and 0 bases at J, leaving 7 bases unmatched. Germline CDR1 reads SGHVS; CDR2 reads FNYEAQ. The CDR3 is made up of 15 amino acids. This CDR3 reads CASMGGTASTDTQYF. CDR3 DNA: TGTGCCAGCATGGGAGGGACGGCTAGCACAGATACGCAGTATTTT.

The CDR3 nucleotides are TGTGCCAGTAGTGGATCCGGGGGGCCAGGAACTGAAGCTTTCTTT. Translation gives CASSGSGGPGTEAFF. The chain recombines TRBV19 with TRBJ1-1; D is possibly TRBD1 (6 bases). In germline, CDR1 is LNHDA, CDR2 SQIVND (reference sequence). Deletions cut 5 bases from V and 5 bases from J, with 18 bases between. This CDR3 has 15 amino acids.

J is TRBJ1-1 and V is TRBV25-1, with a possible D match to TRBD1 (5 bases). The CDR3 has 15 residues. The germline V gene has CDR1 MGHDK and CDR2 SYGVNS. The ends were cut back, 6 bases at V and 3 bases at J, with 17 bases in the middle. The CDR3 is CASSDPGGGDTEAFF. The DNA of the CDR3 is TGTGCCAGCAGCGACCCAGGAGGAGGGGACACTGAAGCTTTCTTT.

The V call is TRBV11-2, the J call TRBJ2-7, with D possibly TRBD2 on 7 matching bases. The V gene's germline CDR1 is SGHAT and CDR2 FQNNGV. Between the trimmed V and J ends, which lost 4 bases and 3 bases, there was a span of 13 bases. CDR3 length equals 14 residues. CDR3 sequence (DNA): TGTGCCAGCAGCTACGAGGGGGGGGACTACGAGCAGTACTTC. Its translation is CASSYEGGDYEQYF. The variable domain in full, with the rest retrieved from reference TRBV11-2 and TRBJ2-7, is EAGVAQSPRYKIIEKRQSVAFWCNPISGHATLYWYQQILGQGPKLLIQFQNNGVVDDSQLPKDRFSAERLKGVDSTLKIQPAKLEDSAVYLCASSYEGGDYEQYFGPGTRLTVT.

This chain joins TRBV6-6 and TRBJ1-2, with TRBD1 matching 9 bases. Trimming removed 4 bases from V and 6 bases from J; junction bases left unmatched: 3. Per the germline V gene, CDR1 is MNHNY and CDR2 is SVGAGI (reference sequence). CDR3 size: 13 residues. CDR3 nucleotides: TGTGCCAGCAGTTCGGGACAGGGTAATGGCTACACCTTC. It specifies CASSSGQGNGYTF.

J is TRBJ1-6 and V is TRBV4-3; 8 bases map to TRBD1. The CDR3 loop spans 17 amino acids. The germline V gene has CDR1 LGHNA and CDR2 YSLEER. J was trimmed by 7 bases and V by 1 base; bases with no gene match: 9. This CDR3 is CASSQAIRTGLNSPLHF. The CDR3 bases are TGCGCCAGCAGCCAAGCGATACGGACAGGGTTGAATTCACCCCTCCACTTT.